This passage covers 28 T cell receptor beta chains from one sample sequenced in a study of control samples from healthy donors and cancer patients. Some clones are missing from TCRdb's copy, which holds only in-frame ones; the method was immunoSEQ multiplex PCR. Seen here are around 130,000 clones, around nine tenths observed once, and the top ten hold around 10%. The sequencing sample was made of blood. Source of these receptors: a young man in good health.

The gene calls are TRBV28 and TRBJ1-1; TRBD1 aligns across 9 bases. The CDR3 runs 17 residues. Germline V CDR1 and CDR2: MDHEN, SYDVKM. The ends lost 6 bases at V and 6 bases at J; junction bases unmatched: 17. The CDR3 nucleotides are TGTGCCAGCAGCCGATTATCACAGGGGGCTAATTTCCCTGAAGCTTTCTTT. Its protein product is CASSRLSQGANFPEAFF.

The J gene is TRBJ2-3, the V gene TRBV5-6; TRBD2 agrees at 13 bases. The CDR3 is 18 amino acids. J was trimmed by 3 bases and V by 0 bases; bases with no gene match: 7. CDR1 and CDR2 (germline): SGHDT, YYEEEE. CDR3 nucleotide sequence: TGTGCCAGCAGCTTGGACGGACTAGCGGGGGCCAGAACAGATACGCAGTATTTT. Amino acid sequence: CASSLDGLAGARTDTQYF.

CDR3 amino acids: CASSEAGEDGYTF. The CDR3, as DNA: TGTGCCAGCAGTGAAGCAGGGGAGGATGGCTACACCTTC. This sequence joins TRBV2 and TRBJ1-2; tentatively, D is TRBD1 (5 bases). The CDR3 has 13 residues. From germline, CDR1 is SNHLY and CDR2 FYNNEI. Trimming pared 0 bases from V and 6 bases from J, leaving 8 bases between.

This CDR3 is CASSPDRGGSPLHF. The CDR3 region has the DNA TGTGCCAGCTCCCCCGACAGGGGGGGCTCACCCCTCCACTTT. The gene calls are TRBV18 and TRBJ1-6; 9 bases fit TRBD1. Germline loops: CDR1 KGHSH, CDR2 LQKENI. With V trimmed by 6 bases and J by 10 bases, 7 bases remained unmatched. This CDR3 region has 14 residues.

This chain links TRBV5-4 with TRBJ1-4; D is perhaps TRBD1 (5 bases). The CDR3 runs 14 residues. Between the trimmed V and J ends, which lost 4 bases and 5 bases, there was a span of 12 bases. Germline V gene lookup returns CDR1 SGHNT and CDR2 YYREEE (reference sequence). The CDR3 protein is CASSLDRLNEKLFF. In nucleotides, the CDR3 is TGTGCCAGCAGCCTCGACAGACTGAATGAAAAACTGTTTTTT.

The chain has TRBV19 and TRBJ1-6; D gene uncertain. Germline CDR1 LNHDA, CDR2 SQIVND (reference sequence). V dropped 3 bases and J dropped 7 bases, with 13 bases sitting between them. The CDR3 totals 15 residues. The CDR3 is CASSIQTASNSPLHF. In nucleotides, the CDR3 is TGTGCCAGTAGTATCCAAACAGCCTCGAATTCACCCCTCCACTTT.

The V call is TRBV14, the J call TRBJ1-1; a weak D match, TRBD1 (5 bases). The CDR3 sequence is 16 residues long. CDR1 SGHDN and CDR2 FVKESK come from the germline V gene. With 4 bases removed from V and 5 bases from J, the gap between germline ends came to 20 bases. This CDR3 reads CASSPQRRGLMTEAFF. CDR3 sequence (DNA): TGTGCCAGCAGCCCTCAAAGGAGGGGTTTAATGACTGAAGCTTTCTTT.

This chain joins TRBV6-5 and TRBJ1-1; 8 positions agree with TRBD1. The CDR3 is 15 residues long. With 0 bases clipped from V and 4 bases from J, the junction kept 4 bases outside the gene matches. Germline V gene sequence: CDR1 MNHEY, CDR2 SVGAGI. The CDR3, as DNA: TGTGCCAGCAGTTACTCTCAACAGGGGGGCACTGAAGCTTTCTTT. It translates to CASSYSQQGGTEAFF.

This clone was recorded only once. The chain carries TRBV6-4 and TRBJ2-7, with TRBD1 identical over 12 bases. The V and J ends lost 6 bases and 1 base, in that order; junction bases with no gene match: 13. This CDR3 is built from 18 residues. CDR1 and CDR2 (germline): MRHNA, SNTAGT. The CDR3 region is CASSAGTGGAEGSYEQYV. CDR3 in DNA: TGTGCCAGCAGCGCCGGGACAGGGGGCGCAGAGGGATCCTACGAGCAGTACGTC.

The rearrangement joins TRBV19 to TRBJ1-1; D gene unclear. The CDR3 is 13 residues long. In germline, CDR1 is LNHDA, CDR2 SQIVND (reference sequence). V gave up 3 bases and J gave up 6 bases, with 11 bases separating them. The CDR3 region has the DNA TGTGCCAGTAGTATCAAAGGGTATGCTGAAGCTTTCTTT. Its translation is CASSIKGYAEAFF. Supplemented by reference TRBV19 and TRBJ1-1, the full variable domain reads DGGITQSPKYLFRKEGQNVTLSCEQNLNHDAMYWYRQDPGQGLRLIYYSQIVNDFQKGDIAEGYSVSREKKESFPLTVTSAQKNPTAFYLCASSIKGYAEAFFGQGTRLTVV.

The rearrangement uses TRBV6-2 or TRBV6-3 and TRBJ2-1, with 7 bases that match TRBD1. Losses at the gene ends were 4 bases for V and 7 bases for J; bases not matched to a gene: 13. The germline V gene has CDR1 MNHEY and CDR2 SVGEGT. This CDR3 spans 16 amino acids. The CDR3 loop is CASSSRQGQLRNEQFF. For the CDR3, the DNA is TGTGCCAGCAGTTCAAGACAGGGTCAGTTACGGAATGAGCAGTTCTTC.

The J gene is TRBJ1-2, the V gene TRBV18, with D unresolved. Germline loops: CDR1 KGHSH, CDR2 LQKENI. This CDR3 has 14 residues. Trimming shortened V by 0 bases and J by 6 bases, and 11 bases separated the two germline ends. The CDR3 DNA follows: TGTGCCAGCTCACCACCTGTGCACTCGGATGGCTACACCTTC. It codes for CASSPPVHSDGYTF. The full variable domain, in which reference TRBV18 and TRBJ1-2 provide the parts outside the CDR3, is NAGVMQNPRHLVRRRGQEARLRCSPMKGHSHVYWYRQLPEEGLKFMVYLQKENIIDESGMPKERFSAEFPKEGPSILRIQQVVRGDSAAYFCASSPPVHSDGYTFGSGTRLTVV.

As DNA, the CDR3 is TGTGCCAGTAGTATAGAGGCAGGGGTTCACTATGGCTACACCTTC. Translating it yields CASSIEAGVHYGYTF. The chain employs TRBV19 and TRBJ1-2, with D perhaps matching TRBD1 (6 bases). The CDR3 loop spans 15 amino acids. Per germline, CDR1 LNHDA and CDR2 SQIVND (reference sequence). Trimming took off 0 bases at V and 3 bases at J, with 11 bases between the two ends. The variable domain in full, with the rest retrieved from reference TRBV19 and TRBJ1-2, is DGGITQSPKYLFRKEGQNVTLSCEQNLNHDAMYWYRQDPGQGLRLIYYSQIVNDFQKGDIAEGYSVSREKKESFPLTVTSAQKNPTAFYLCASSIEAGVHYGYTFGSGTRLTVV.

The gene calls are TRBV9 and TRBJ2-2, with D perhaps matching TRBD1 (5 bases). CDR3 length: 17 residues. Trimming stripped 0 bases from V and 2 bases from J, with 14 bases between. Germline CDR1 is SGDLS and CDR2 is YYNGEE. The CDR3 coding sequence is TGTGCCAGCAGCGTAGCACCGGACGACAGCAACACCGGGGAGCTGTTTTTT. Encoded protein: CASSVAPDDSNTGELFF.

This clone was picked up a small number of times. This chain connects TRBV5-1 to TRBJ1-1; D might be TRBD1 (6 bases). CDR1 and CDR2 (germline): SGHRS, YFSETQ. Trimming removed 2 bases at V and 0 bases at J, with 32 bases between. CDR3 size: 22 residues. CDR3 nucleotide sequence: TGCGCCAGCAGCTTATCAGGACAGCGCAGAGGGCGGTATCTATTTATGAACACTGAAGCTTTCTTT. Its translation: CASSLSGQRRGRYLFMNTEAFF. The complete variable domain, with remaining parts taken from reference TRBV5-1 and TRBJ1-1, reads KAGVTQTPRYLIKTRGQQVTLSCSPISGHRSVSWYQQTPGQGLQFLFEYFSETQRNKGNFPGRFSGRQFSNSRSEMNVSTLELGDSALYLCASSLSGQRRGRYLFMNTEAFFGQGTRLTVV.

J is TRBJ2-7 and V is TRBV11-2; D uncertain. Germline lookup yields CDR1 SGHAT and CDR2 FQNNGV. V was pared by 3 bases and J by 5 bases, with 17 bases between. The CDR3 covers 15 residues. The chain's CDR3 is CASSFRDHRTNEQYF. The CDR3 bases are TGTGCCAGCAGCTTTAGAGACCACCGCACCAACGAGCAGTACTTC.

The rearrangement links TRBV7-2 to TRBJ1-2, with 7 positions matching TRBD1. CDR1 and CDR2 (germline): SGHTA, FQGNSA. This CDR3 is built from 14 residues. Germline trimming cut 4 bases from V and 2 bases from J; bases unmatched to any gene: 4. The CDR3 sequence: CASSYDRANYGYTF. CDR3 DNA: TGTGCCAGCAGCTATGACAGGGCGAACTATGGCTACACCTTC.

This chain uses TRBV6-1 with TRBJ2-1; no clear D gene. The CDR3 is made up of 14 amino acids. V dropped 1 base and J dropped 7 bases, with 11 bases sitting between them. In germline, CDR1 is MNHNS, CDR2 SASEGT. CDR3 sequence: CASSEGSFTNEQFF. The CDR3 region has the DNA TGTGCCAGCAGTGAAGGAAGCTTTACGAATGAGCAGTTCTTC.

The CDR3 loop is CASSLLGTEKLFF. CDR3 bases: TGTGCCAGCAGTTTACTTGGGACAGAAAAACTGTTTTTT. The chain carries TRBV7-2 and TRBJ1-4; tentatively, D is TRBD1 (6 bases). Between the trimmed V and J ends, which lost 6 bases and 8 bases, there was a span of 13 bases. This CDR3 is built from 13 residues. The V gene's germline CDR1 is SGHTA and CDR2 FQGNSA.

The gene calls are TRBV6-5 and TRBJ1-5, with D possibly matching TRBD1 (5 bases). Germline loops: CDR1 MNHEY, CDR2 SVGAGI. The CDR3 is 15 amino acids. The V gene lost 6 bases and the J gene lost 0 bases, with 12 bases spanning the gap. CDR3: CASRTDRYSNQPQHF. For the CDR3, the DNA is TGTGCCAGCAGGACCGACAGATATAGCAATCAGCCCCAGCATTTT.

The V gene is TRBV30, the J gene TRBJ1-5; 8 positions match TRBD1. The V gene end was trimmed by 0 bases and the J gene end by 6 bases; junction bases not matched to a gene: 7. The CDR3 spans 15 residues. CDR1 is GTSNPN and CDR2 is SVGIG in the germline V gene (reference sequence). DNA for the CDR3: TGTGCCTGGAGTGTACCCGGACAGGGAGGTCAGCCCCAGCATTTT. This encodes CAWSVPGQGGQPQHF.

V and J are TRBV19 and TRBJ1-2; D might be TRBD1 (5 bases). Between the trimmed V and J ends, which lost 7 bases and 0 bases, there was a span of 15 bases. This CDR3 is built from 15 residues. From germline, CDR1 is LNHDA and CDR2 SQIVND (reference sequence). DNA of the CDR3: TGTGCCAGTAATGATGAGGGGAGTTCTAACTATGGCTACACCTTC. Translating it yields CASNDEGSSNYGYTF.

This chain connects TRBV5-5 to TRBJ1-2, with 12 bases matching TRBD1. This CDR3 comprises 15 residues. Germline values: CDR1 SGHKS, CDR2 YYEKEE (reference sequence). The ends lost 3 bases at V and 8 bases at J; junction bases unmatched: 8. The CDR3 here is CASSSPGQGALGYTF. In DNA, the CDR3 is TGTGCCAGCAGCTCCCCGGGACAGGGGGCTTTGGGCTACACCTTC. The whole variable domain, remainder taken from reference TRBV5-5 and TRBJ1-2, is DAGVTQSPTHLIKTRGQQVTLRCSPISGHKSVSWYQQVLGQGPQFIFQYYEKEERGRGNFPDRFSARQFPNYSSELNVNALLLGDSALYLCASSSPGQGALGYTFGSGTRLTVV.

This rearrangement joins TRBV5-5 to TRBJ2-1, with 10 nucleotides matching TRBD2. V was pared by 2 bases and J by 0 bases, with 2 bases of the junction left unmatched. The germline gives CDR1 SGHKS, CDR2 YYEKEE (reference sequence). This CDR3 spans 16 amino acids. Here the CDR3 DNA reads TGTGCCAGCAGCTTACTAGCGGGGAGCTCCTACAATGAGCAGTTCTTC. Translating it yields CASSLLAGSSYNEQFF. The variable domain in full, with the rest retrieved from reference TRBV5-5 and TRBJ2-1, is DAGVTQSPTHLIKTRGQQVTLRCSPISGHKSVSWYQQVLGQGPQFIFQYYEKEERGRGNFPDRFSARQFPNYSSELNVNALLLGDSALYLCASSLLAGSSYNEQFFGPGTRLTVL.

This clone was observed a single time. The CDR3 region is CASSREGDSSGYGYTF. The CDR3, as DNA: TGCGCCAGCAGCCGGGAGGGAGACTCAAGTGGGTATGGCTACACCTTC. The chain combines TRBV5-1 with TRBJ1-2; D is unclear. Per germline, CDR1 SGHRS and CDR2 YFSETQ. Trimming shortened V by 4 bases and J by 5 bases, and 21 bases separated the two germline ends. The CDR3 totals 16 residues.

The CDR3 nucleotides are TGTGCCAGCAGCTTCCGGACAGGGGACGAGACCCAGTACTTC. Protein product: CASSFRTGDETQYF. This chain connects TRBV7-9 to TRBJ2-5; 9 positions match TRBD1. There are 14 residues in the CDR3. V was pared by 3 bases and J by 5 bases, with 4 bases of the junction left unmatched. Germline-derived CDR1 and CDR2 are SEHNR and FQNEAQ (reference sequence).

The gene calls are TRBV27 and TRBJ1-1; D gene unclear. Trimming took 0 bases from V and 1 from J, leaving 21 bases between them. The germline gives CDR1 MNHEY, CDR2 SMNVEV (reference sequence). The CDR3 runs 19 residues. The CDR3, as DNA: TGTGCCAGCAGTTTATCGTTCCCCTTGAGGTTGGACGGGAACACTGAAGCTTTCTTT. It codes for CASSLSFPLRLDGNTEAFF.

V is TRBV19 and J is TRBJ1-1; D is unclear. The CDR3 loop spans 14 amino acids. Germline V gene data show CDR1 as LNHDA and CDR2 as SQIVND (reference sequence). V dropped 5 bases and J dropped 1 base, with 11 bases sitting between them. The CDR3 region has the DNA TGTGCCAGTAGTGCCCTACAGAGGAACACTGAAGCTTTCTTT. As protein: CASSALQRNTEAFF.